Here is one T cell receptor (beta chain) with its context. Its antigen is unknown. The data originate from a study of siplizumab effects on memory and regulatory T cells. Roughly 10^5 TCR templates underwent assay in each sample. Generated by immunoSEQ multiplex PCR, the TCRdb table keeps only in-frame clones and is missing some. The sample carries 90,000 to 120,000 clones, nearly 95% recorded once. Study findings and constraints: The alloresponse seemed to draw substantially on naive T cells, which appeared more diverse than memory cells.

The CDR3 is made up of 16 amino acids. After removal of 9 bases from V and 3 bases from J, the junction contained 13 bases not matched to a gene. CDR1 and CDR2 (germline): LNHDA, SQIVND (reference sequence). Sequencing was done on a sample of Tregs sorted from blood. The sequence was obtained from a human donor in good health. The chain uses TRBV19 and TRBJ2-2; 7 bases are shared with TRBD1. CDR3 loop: CASTRGDRAYTGELFF. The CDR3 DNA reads TGTGCCAGCACCCGAGGAGACAGGGCATACACCGGGGAGCTGTTTTTT.